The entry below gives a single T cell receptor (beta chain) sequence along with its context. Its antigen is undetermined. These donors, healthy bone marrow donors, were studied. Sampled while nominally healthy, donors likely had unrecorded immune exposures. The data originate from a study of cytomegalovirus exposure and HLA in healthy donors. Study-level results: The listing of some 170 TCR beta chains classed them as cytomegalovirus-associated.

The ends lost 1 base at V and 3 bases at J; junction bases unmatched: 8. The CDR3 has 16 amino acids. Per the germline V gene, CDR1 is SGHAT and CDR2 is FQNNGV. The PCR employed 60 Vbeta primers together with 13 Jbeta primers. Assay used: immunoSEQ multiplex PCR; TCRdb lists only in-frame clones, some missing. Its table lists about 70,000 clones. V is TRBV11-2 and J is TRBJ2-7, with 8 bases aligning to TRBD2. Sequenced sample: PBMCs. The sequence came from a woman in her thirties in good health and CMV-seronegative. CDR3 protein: CASSLGNSGILYEQYF. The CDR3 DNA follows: TGTGCCAGCAGCTTAGGGAATAGCGGGATCCTCTACGAGCAGTACTTC.